This TCR beta chain was recovered during a study of T cells in tumors after PD-1 blockade (dated by TCRdb to between 2018 and 2021). Some background on the complete study: Prior checkpoint blockade, systemic immunosuppressant use, and recent radiotherapy or other anti-cancer therapy within 4 weeks were grounds for patient exclusion. Pembrolizumab 200 mg every 3 weeks or cemiplimab 350 mg every 2 weeks was administered to patients. Ongoing daily vismodegib 150 mg was also given to a subset of patients during anti-PD-1 treatment. An average of around 120,000 TCR templates (range roughly 23,000-257,772) and around 36,000 unique clonotypes was obtained for peripheral blood samples. The study performed paired single-cell RNA and TCR sequencing on site-matched tumors from BCC or SCC patients before and after anti-PD-1 therapy. To compare clonotypes in blood versus tumor, bulk TCR sequencing was run on roughly 11 peripheral blood samples drawn from four or five patients. RECIST version 1.1 was the standard used to evaluate clinical response. Overall study results and their limits: The source of novel T cell clones was not identified, and lymphoid organs or rare unexpanded clones within the tumor or the tumor periphery could be included among the possible sources. Roughly two fifths of the TCR clonotypes from tumors also showed up in blood, and some novel exhausted tumor clones were present in pre-treatment blood, which suggests peripheral recruitment.

To note about this clone: It has no known antigen specificity. No clone much larger than this one lies a single base away; base qualities are absent.

What the time point label conveys for this sample: before anti-PD-1 therapy. For bulk TCRbeta sequencing, genomic DNA was extracted from tumor biopsies or peripheral blood, and input amounts ranged from roughly 550 ng to 6,004 ng. All patients had histologically proven advanced or metastatic basal or squamous cell carcinoma and were poor candidates for surgical resection. Of the roughly 10 patients in the basal cell carcinoma cohort, roughly eight underwent bulk tumor TCR sequencing. Based on the germline V gene (reference sequence), the CDR1 and CDR2 sequences are SEHNR and FQNEAQ. V loses 5 bases at its end and J loses 7 bases; junction bases beyond the gene matches: 12. The CDR3 starts with the cysteine, ends with the phenylalanine, and has 16 residues. The DNA shown is the 48-base CDR3, in frame from base 1. Deep TCRbeta sequencing was performed with the immunoSEQ platform. In the paper's pipeline: Only productive rearrangements were exported from the immunoSEQ Analyzer for downstream analysis. T cell phenotypes were assigned to bulk TCRbeta clonotypes by matching the clonotypes to single-cell RNA+TCR-seq clones that had the same TCRbeta sequence. Using bulk TCR sequencing data, clone enrichment in tumor was calculated by dividing a clone's tumor frequency by the same clone's PBMC frequency. GLIPH was used to sort TCRs into specificity groups, which are clusters of distinct TCRs that likely recognize common antigens through shared CDR3 motifs. TCRdb took this table from immuneACCESS and kept in-frame rearrangements with V and J called. Such tables lack part of the clones; where checked against another copy, unresolved V genes explain under half of the gap, and the rest is unexplained. The DNA was the basis for D and trimming; V, J and clone size are from that table. The sample data list 54,000 or so clones, and roughly 75% of these were observed just once. 13% of the sample is held by the ten biggest clonotypes.

Sequences were derived from PBMCs, sampled before anti-PD-1 treatment. The clonotype comes from a human donor with basal cell carcinoma. The chain employs TRBV7-9 and TRBJ1-4; the junction holds 8 bases that match TRBD1. CDR3 loop: CASSPSQGAGGEKLFF. The DNA sequence is TGTGCCAGCAGCCCCTCCCAGGGGGCGGGGGGTGAAAAACTGTTTTTT.